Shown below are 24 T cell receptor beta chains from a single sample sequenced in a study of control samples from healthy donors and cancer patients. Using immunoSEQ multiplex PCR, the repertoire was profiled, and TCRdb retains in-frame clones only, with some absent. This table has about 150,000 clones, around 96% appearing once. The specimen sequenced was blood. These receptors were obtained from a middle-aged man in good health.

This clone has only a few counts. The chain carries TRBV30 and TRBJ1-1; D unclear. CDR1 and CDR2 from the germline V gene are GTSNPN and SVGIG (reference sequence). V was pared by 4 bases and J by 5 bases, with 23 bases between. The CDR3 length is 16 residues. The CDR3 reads CAWISVLYTGKTEAFF. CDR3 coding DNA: TGTGCCTGGATTTCGGTGTTGTATACGGGGAAGACTGAAGCTTTCTTT.

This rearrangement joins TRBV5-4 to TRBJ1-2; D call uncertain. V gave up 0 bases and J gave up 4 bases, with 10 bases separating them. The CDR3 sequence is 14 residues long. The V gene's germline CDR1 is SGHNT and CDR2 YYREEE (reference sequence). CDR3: CASSLDLASYGYTF. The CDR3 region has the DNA TGTGCCAGCAGCTTGGACCTAGCTTCCTATGGCTACACCTTC. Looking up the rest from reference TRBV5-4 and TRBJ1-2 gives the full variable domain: ETGVTQSPTHLIKTRGQQVTLRCSSQSGHNTVSWYQQALGQGPQFIFQYYREEENGRGNFPPRFSGLQFPNYSSELNVNALELDDSALYLCASSLDLASYGYTFGSGTRLTVV.

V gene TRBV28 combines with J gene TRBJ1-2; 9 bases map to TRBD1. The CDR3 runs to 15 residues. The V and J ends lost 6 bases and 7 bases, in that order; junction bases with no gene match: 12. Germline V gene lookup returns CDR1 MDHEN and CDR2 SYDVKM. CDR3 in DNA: TGTGCCAGCAGACCCAGGACAGGGGCGGTAGGTGGCTACACCTTC. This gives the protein CASRPRTGAVGGYTF.

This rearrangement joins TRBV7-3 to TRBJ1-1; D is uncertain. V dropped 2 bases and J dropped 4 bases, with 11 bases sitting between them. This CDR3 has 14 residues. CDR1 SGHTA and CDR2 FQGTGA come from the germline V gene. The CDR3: CASSLGGFSTEAFF. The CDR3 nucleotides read TGTGCCAGCAGCTTAGGAGGGTTTAGCACTGAAGCTTTCTTT. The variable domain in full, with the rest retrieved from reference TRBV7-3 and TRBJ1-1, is GAGVSQTPSNKVTEKGKYVELRCDPISGHTALYWYRQSLGQGPEFLIYFQGTGAADDSGLPNDRFFAVRPEGSVSTLKIQRTERGDSAVYLCASSLGGFSTEAFFGQGTRLTVV.

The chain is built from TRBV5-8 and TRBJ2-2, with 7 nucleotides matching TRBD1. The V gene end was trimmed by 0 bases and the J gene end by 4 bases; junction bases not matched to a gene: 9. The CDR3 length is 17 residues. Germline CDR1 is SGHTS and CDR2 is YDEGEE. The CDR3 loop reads CASSLEAGGLFTGELFF. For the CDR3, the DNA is TGTGCCAGCAGCTTGGAGGCAGGGGGATTATTCACCGGGGAGCTGTTTTTT.

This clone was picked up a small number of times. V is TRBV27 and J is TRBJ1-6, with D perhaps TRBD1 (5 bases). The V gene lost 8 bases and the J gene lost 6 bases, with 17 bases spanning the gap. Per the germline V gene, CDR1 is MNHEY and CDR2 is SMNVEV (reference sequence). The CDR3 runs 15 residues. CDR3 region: CASCLGPRGNSPLHF. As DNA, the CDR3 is TGTGCCAGCTGCTTAGGGCCAAGGGGTAATTCACCCCTCCACTTT.

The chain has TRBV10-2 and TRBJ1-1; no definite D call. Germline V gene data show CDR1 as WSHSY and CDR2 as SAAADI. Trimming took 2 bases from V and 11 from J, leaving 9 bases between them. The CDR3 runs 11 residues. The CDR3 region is CASSEGGGAFF. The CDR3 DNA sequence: TGCGCCAGCAGTGAGGGCGGTGGGGCTTTCTTT.

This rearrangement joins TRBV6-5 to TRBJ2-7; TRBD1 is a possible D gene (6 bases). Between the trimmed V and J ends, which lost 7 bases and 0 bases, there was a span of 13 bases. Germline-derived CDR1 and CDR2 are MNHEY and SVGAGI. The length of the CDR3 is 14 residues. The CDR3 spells CASKAGQLSYEQYF. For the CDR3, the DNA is TGTGCCAGCAAAGCCGGACAGCTCTCCTACGAGCAGTACTTC.

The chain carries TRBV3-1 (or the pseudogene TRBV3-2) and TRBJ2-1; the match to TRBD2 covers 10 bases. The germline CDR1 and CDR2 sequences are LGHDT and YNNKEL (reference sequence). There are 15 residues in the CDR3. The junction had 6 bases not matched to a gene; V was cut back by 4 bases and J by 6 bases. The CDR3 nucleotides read TGTGCCAGCAGCCGCCAGCGGGGGGGGGCCAATGAGCAGTTCTTC. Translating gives CASSRQRGGANEQFF.

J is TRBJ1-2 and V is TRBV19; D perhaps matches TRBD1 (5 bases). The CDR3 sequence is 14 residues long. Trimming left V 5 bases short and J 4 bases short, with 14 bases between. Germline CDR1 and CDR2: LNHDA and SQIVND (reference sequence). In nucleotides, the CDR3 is TGTGCCAGTAGTTGGCAGGCAGGGCCCTATGGCTACACCTTC. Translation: CASSWQAGPYGYTF.

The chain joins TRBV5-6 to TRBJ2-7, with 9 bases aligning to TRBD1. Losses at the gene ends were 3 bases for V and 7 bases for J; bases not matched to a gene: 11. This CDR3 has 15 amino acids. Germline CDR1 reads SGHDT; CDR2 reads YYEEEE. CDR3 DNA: TGTGCCAGCAGCTCTGCGGGACAGGGCCGTGTGGAGCAGTACTTC. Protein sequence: CASSSAGQGRVEQYF. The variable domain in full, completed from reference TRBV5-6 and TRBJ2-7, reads DAGVTQSPTHLIKTRGQQVTLRCSPKSGHDTVSWYQQALGQGPQFIFQYYEEEERQRGNFPDRFSGHQFPNYSSELNVNALLLGDSALYLCASSSAGQGRVEQYFGPGTRLTVT.

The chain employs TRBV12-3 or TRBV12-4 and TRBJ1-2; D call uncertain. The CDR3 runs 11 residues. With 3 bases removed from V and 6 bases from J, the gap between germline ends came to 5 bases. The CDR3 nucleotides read TGTGCCAGCAGTTTCTCCCATGGCTACACCTTC. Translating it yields CASSFSHGYTF.

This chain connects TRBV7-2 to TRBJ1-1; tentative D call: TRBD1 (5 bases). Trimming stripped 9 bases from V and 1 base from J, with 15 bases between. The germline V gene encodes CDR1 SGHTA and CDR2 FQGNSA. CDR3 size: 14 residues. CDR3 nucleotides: TGTGCCAGTACCTTGGGGCCTTCGAACACTGAAGCTTTCTTT. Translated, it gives CASTLGPSNTEAFF.

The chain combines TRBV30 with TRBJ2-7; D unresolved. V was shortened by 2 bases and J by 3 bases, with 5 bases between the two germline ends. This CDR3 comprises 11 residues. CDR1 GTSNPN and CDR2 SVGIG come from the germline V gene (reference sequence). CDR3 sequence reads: CAWSLGYEQYF. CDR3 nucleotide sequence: TGTGCCTGGAGTTTGGGCTACGAGCAGTACTTC.

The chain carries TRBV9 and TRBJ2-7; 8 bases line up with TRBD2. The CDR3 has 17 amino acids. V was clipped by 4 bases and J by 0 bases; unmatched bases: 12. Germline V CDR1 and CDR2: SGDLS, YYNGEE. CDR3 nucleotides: TGTGCCAGCAGCCCCTTCGGGGGGGGCGCCAGCTCCTACGAGCAGTACTTC. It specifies CASSPFGGGASSYEQYF.

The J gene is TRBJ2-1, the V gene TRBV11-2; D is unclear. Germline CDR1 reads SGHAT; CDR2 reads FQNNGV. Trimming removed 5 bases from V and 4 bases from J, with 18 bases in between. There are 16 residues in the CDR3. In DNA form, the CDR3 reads TGTGCCAGCAGCCCAGTTGGATGGTACGGATACAATGAGCAGTTCTTC. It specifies CASSPVGWYGYNEQFF.

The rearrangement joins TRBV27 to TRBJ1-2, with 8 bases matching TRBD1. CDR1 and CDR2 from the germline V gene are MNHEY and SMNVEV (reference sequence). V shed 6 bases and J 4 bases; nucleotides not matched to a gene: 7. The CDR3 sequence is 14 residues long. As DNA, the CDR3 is TGTGCCAGCAGATCAGGGGGCTCCGTCTATGGCTACACCTTC. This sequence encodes CASRSGGSVYGYTF.

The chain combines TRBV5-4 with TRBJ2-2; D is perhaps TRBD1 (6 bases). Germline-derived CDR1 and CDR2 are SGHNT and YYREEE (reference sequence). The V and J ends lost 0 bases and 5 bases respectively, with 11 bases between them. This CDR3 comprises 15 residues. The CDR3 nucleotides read TGTGCCAGCAGCTTGGTAGTCAGGGGAACCGGGGAGCTGTTTTTT. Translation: CASSLVVRGTGELFF. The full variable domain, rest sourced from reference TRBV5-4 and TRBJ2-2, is ETGVTQSPTHLIKTRGQQVTLRCSSQSGHNTVSWYQQALGQGPQFIFQYYREEENGRGNFPPRFSGLQFPNYSSELNVNALELDDSALYLCASSLVVRGTGELFFGEGSRLTVL.

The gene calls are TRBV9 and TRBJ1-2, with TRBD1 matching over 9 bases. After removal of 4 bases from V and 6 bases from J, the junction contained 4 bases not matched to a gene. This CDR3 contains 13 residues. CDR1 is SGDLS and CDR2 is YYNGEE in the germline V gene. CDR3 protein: CASSRQGVDGYTF. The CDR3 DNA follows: TGTGCCAGCAGCCGACAGGGGGTCGATGGCTACACCTTC.

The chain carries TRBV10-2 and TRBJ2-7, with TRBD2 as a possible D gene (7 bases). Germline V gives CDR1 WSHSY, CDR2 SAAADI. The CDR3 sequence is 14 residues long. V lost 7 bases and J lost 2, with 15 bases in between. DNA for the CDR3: TGCGCCAGCACCCTTGCGGGGGCCGCCTACGAGCAGTACTTC. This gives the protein CASTLAGAAYEQYF.

For the CDR3, the DNA is TGTGCCAGCAGCCCCCGGGACAGGGGGGTTGGCTACACCTTC. Its protein product is CASSPRDRGVGYTF. The chain employs TRBV7-2 and TRBJ1-2; 11 nucleotides agree with TRBD1. J lost 7 bases, V lost 5 bases, and 6 bases had no gene match. The CDR3 is made up of 14 amino acids. Germline V gene data show CDR1 as SGHTA and CDR2 as FQGNSA.

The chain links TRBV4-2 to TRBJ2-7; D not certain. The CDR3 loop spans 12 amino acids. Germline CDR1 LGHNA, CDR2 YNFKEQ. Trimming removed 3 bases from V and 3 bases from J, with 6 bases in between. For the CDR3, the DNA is TGTGCCAGCAGCCAGTACAACTACGAGCAGTACTTC. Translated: CASSQYNYEQYF.

This CDR3 reads CASSQSYGTANTGELFF. The CDR3 region has the DNA TGCGCCAGCAGCCAATCGTACGGGACAGCGAACACCGGGGAGCTGTTTTTT. J is TRBJ2-2 and V is TRBV4-1; 7 nucleotides match TRBD1. Trimming cost V 2 bases and J 0 bases; bases outside gene matches: 6. CDR1 is MGHRA, CDR2 YSYEKL, per germline. This CDR3 is 17 amino acids long.

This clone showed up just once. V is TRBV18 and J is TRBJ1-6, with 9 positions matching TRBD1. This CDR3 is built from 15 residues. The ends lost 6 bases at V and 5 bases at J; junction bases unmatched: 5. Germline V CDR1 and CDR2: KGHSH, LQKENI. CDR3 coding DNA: TGTGCCAGCTCCCTAAGGACAGGGGATAATTCACCCCTCCACTTT. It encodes CASSLRTGDNSPLHF.